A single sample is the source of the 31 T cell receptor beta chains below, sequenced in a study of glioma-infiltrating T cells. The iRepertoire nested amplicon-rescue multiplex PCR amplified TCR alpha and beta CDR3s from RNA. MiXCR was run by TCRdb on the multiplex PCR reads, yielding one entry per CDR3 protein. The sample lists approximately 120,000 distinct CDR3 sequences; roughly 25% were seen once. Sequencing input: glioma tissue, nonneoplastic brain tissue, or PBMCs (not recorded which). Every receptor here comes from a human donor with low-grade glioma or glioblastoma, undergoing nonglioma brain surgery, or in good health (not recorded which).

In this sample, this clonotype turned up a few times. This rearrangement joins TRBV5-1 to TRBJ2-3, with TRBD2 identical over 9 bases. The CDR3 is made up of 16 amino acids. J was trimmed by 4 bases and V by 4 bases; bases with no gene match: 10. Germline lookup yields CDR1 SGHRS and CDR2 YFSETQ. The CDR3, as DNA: TGCGCCAGCAGCCAGACTAGCGGCGTCATATCAGATACGCAGTATTTT. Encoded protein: CASSQTSGVISDTQYF.

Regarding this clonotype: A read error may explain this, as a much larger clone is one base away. Here the CDR3 reads CASAPQGSLNQPQHF. The CDR3 DNA reads as TGCGCCAGCGCGCCTCAGGGATCTCTCAATCAGCCCCAGCATTTT. The gene calls are TRBV4-1 and TRBJ1-5, with D perhaps TRBD1 (5 bases). The CDR3 has 15 residues. From germline, CDR1 is MGHRA and CDR2 YSYEKL. Trimming shortened V by 8 bases and J by 3 bases, and 17 bases separated the two germline ends.

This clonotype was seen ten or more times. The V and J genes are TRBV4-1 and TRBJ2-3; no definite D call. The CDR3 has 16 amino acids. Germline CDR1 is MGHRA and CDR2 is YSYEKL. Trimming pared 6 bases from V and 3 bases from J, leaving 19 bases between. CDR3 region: CASRPRGGPQTDTQYF. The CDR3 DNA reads TGCGCCAGCAGGCCAAGAGGTGGGCCGCAGACAGATACGCAGTATTTT.

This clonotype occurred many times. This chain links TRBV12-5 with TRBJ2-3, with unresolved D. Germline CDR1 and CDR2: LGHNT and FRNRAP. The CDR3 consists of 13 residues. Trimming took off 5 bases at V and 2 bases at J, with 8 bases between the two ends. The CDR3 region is CASGPRSTDTQYF. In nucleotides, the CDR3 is TGTGCTAGTGGTCCCAGATCCACAGATACGCAGTATTTT.

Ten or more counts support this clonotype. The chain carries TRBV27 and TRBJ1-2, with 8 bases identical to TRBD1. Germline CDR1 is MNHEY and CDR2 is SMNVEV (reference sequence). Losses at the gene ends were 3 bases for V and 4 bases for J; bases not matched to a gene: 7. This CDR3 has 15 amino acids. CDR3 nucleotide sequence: TGTGCCAGCAGTTTTGGGACAGGTGGGGCCTATGGCTACACCTTC. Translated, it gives CASSFGTGGAYGYTF.

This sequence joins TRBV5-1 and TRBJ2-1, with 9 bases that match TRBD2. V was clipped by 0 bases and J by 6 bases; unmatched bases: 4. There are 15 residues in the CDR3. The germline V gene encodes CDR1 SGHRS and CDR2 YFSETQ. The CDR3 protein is CASSLATSGANEQFF. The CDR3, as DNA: TGCGCCAGCAGCTTGGCGACTAGCGGTGCCAATGAGCAGTTCTTC.

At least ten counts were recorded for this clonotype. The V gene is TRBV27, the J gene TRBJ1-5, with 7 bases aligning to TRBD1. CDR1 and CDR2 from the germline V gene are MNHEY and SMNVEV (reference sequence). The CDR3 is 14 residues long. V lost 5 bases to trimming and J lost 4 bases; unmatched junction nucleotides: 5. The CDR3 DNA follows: TGTGCCAGCAGTCCGGGACAGTGGAATCAGCCCCAGCATTTT. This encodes CASSPGQWNQPQHF.

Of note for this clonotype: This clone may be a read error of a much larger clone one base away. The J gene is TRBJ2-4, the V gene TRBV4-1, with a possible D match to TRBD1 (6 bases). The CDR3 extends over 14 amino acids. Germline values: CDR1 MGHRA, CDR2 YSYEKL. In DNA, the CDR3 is TGCGCCAGCAGCCAACCTCAGGGGAGAAACATTAAGTACTTC. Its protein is CASSQPQGRNIKYF.

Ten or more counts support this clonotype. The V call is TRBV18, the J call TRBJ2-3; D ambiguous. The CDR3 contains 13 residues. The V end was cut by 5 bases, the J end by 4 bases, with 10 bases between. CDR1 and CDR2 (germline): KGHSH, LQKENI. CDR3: CASSSRQSDTQYF. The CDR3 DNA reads TGTGCCAGCTCAAGCCGGCAATCAGATACGCAGTATTTT.

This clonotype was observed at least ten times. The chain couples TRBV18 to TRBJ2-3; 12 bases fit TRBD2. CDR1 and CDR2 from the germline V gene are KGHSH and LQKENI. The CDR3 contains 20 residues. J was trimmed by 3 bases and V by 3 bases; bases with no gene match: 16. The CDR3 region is CASSPSLELAGGTDTDTQYF. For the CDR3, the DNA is TGTGCCAGCTCACCGTCCCTTGAACTAGCGGGAGGAACGGATACAGATACGCAGTATTTT.

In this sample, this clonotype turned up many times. The CDR3 DNA reads as TGTGCCAGCAGCCCTGGGACTAGCGGGATTTACAATGAGCAGTTCTTC. Protein sequence: CASSPGTSGIYNEQFF. This chain joins TRBV7-2 and TRBJ2-1, with 13 bases that match TRBD2. The junction had 5 bases not matched to a gene; V was cut back by 5 bases and J by 4 bases. From germline, CDR1 is SGHTA and CDR2 FQGNSA. The CDR3 has 16 residues.

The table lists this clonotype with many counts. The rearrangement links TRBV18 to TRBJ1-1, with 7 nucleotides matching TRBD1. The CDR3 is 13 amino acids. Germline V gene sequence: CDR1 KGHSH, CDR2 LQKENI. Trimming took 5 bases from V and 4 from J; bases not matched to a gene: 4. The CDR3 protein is CASSSRDSTEAFF. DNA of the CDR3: TGTGCCAGCTCATCCCGGGACAGCACTGAAGCTTTCTTT.

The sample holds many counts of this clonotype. DNA for the CDR3: TGCAGCGTGACGGGACCCTCAACCGGCGAGCAGTACTTC. Translation: CSVTGPSTGEQYF. The chain employs TRBV29-1 and TRBJ2-7; TRBD1 or TRBD2 may be the D gene (5 bases each). Germline CDR1 SQVTM, CDR2 ANQGSEA. This CDR3 is 13 amino acids long. Trimming took 6 bases from V and 6 from J, leaving 18 bases between them.

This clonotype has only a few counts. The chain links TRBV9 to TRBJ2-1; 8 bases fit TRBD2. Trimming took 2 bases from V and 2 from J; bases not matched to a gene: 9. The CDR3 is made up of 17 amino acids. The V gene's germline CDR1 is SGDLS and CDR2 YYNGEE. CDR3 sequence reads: CASSVSGANNPYNEQFF. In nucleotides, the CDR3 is TGTGCCAGCAGCGTTAGCGGGGCCAATAACCCCTACAATGAGCAGTTCTTC.

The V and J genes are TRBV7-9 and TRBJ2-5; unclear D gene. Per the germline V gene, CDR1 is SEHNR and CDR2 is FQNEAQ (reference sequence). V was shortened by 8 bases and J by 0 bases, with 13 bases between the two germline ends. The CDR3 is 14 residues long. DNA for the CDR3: TGTGCCAGCCGCCGAGGCGGACACCAAGAGACCCAGTACTTC. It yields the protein CASRRGGHQETQYF.

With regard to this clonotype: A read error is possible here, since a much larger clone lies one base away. CDR3: CASSLAWDYTIYEQYF. For the CDR3, the DNA is TGTGCCAGCAGCTTAGCCTGGGACTACACGATCTACGAGCAGTACTTC. The gene calls are TRBV7-2 and TRBJ2-7; 7 nucleotides line up with TRBD2. Germline V gene data show CDR1 as SGHTA and CDR2 as FQGNSA. The CDR3 has 16 residues. The V gene end was trimmed by 0 bases and the J gene end by 3 bases; junction bases not matched to a gene: 8.

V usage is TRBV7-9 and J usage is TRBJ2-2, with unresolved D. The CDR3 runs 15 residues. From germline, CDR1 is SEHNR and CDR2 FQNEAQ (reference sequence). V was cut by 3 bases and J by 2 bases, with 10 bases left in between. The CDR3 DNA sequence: TGTGCCAGCAGCTTGATGGGAATTAACACCGGGGAGCTGTTTTTT. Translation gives CASSLMGINTGELFF.

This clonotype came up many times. DNA of the CDR3: TGTGCCAGCAGGAAGCCGGGACAGATGAACACTGAAGCTTTCTTT. Amino acid sequence: CASRKPGQMNTEAFF. The rearrangement links TRBV28 to TRBJ1-1, with 7 bases matching TRBD1. CDR1 and CDR2 (germline): MDHEN, SYDVKM. This CDR3 contains 15 residues. Trimming took 6 bases from V and 0 from J; bases not matched to a gene: 7. Combining the CDR3 with reference TRBV28 and TRBJ1-1 gives the whole variable domain DVKVTQSSRYLVKRTGEKVFLECVQDMDHENMFWYRQDPGLGLRLIYFSYDVKMKEKGDIPEGYSVSREKKERFSLILESASTNQTSMYLCASRKPGQMNTEAFFGQGTRLTVV.

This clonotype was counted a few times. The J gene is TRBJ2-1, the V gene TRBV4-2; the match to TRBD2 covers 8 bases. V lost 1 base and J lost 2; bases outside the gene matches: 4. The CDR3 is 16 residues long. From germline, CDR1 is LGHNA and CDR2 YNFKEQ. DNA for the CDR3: TGTGCCAGCAGCCAAGCGACTAGCGAGACCTACAATGAGCAGTTCTTC. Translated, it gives CASSQATSETYNEQFF.

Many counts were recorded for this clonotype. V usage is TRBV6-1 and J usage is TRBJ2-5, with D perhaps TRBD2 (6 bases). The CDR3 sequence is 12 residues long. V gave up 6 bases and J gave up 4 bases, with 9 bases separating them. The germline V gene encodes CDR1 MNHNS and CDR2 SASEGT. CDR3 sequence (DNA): TGTGCCAGCAGCAGACTAGGAGAGACCCAGTACTTC. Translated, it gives CASSRLGETQYF.

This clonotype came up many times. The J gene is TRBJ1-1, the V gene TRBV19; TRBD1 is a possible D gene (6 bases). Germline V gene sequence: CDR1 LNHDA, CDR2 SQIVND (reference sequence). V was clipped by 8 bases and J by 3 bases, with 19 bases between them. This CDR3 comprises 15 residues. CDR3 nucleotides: TGTGCCAGTGCATGGAACAGGGAGGTCGACACTGAAGCTTTCTTT. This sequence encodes CASAWNREVDTEAFF.

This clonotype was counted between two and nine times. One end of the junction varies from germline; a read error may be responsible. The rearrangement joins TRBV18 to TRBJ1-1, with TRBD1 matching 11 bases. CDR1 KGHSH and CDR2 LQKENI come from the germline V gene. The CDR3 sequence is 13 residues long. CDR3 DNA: TGTGCCAGATCACCGGGACAGGGGGCTGAAGCTTTCTTT. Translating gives CARSPGQGAEAFF.

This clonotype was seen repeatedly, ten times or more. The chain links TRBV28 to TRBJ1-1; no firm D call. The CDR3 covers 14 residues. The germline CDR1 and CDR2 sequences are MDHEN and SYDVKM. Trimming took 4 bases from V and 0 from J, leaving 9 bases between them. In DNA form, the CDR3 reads TGTGCCAGCAGTTCCCCCGGGATGAACACTGAAGCTTTCTTT. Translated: CASSSPGMNTEAFF.

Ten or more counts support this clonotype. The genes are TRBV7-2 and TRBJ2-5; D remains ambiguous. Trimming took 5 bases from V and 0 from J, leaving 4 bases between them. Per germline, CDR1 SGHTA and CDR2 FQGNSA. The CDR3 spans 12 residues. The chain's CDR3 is CASSTNQETQYF. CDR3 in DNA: TGTGCCAGCAGCACCAACCAAGAGACCCAGTACTTC.

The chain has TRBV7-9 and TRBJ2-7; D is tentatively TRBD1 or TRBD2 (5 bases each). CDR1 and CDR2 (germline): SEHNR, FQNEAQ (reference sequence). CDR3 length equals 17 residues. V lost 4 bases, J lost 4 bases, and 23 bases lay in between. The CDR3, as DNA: TGTGCCAGCAGCTACCCCCAGGTGAGGGGCGGTAGGTACGAGCAGTACTTC. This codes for CASSYPQVRGGRYEQYF.

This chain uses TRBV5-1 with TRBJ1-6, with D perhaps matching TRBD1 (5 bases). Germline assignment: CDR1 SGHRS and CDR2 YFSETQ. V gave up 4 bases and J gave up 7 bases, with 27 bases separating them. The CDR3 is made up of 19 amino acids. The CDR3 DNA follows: TGCGCCAGCAGCCGGACGGACCTATCCAGACAGAGCCAAAATTCACCCCTCCACTTT. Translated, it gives CASSRTDLSRQSQNSPLHF.

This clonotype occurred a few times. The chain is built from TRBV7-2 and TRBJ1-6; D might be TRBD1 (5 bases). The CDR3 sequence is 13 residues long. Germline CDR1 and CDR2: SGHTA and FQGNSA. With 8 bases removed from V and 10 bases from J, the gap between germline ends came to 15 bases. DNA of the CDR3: TGTGCCAGCGGCTGGGACGGATGGTCACCCCTCCACTTT. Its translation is CASGWDGWSPLHF.

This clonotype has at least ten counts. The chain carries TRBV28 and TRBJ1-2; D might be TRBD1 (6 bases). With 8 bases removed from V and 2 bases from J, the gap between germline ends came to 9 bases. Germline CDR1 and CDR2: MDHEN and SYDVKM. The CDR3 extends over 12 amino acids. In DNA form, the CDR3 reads TGTGCCAGCCACACAGGGAACTATGGCTACACCTTC. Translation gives CASHTGNYGYTF.

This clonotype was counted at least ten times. The DNA for the CDR3 is TGTGCCAGCAGCTTAATCGTAGGGGTGAGTTACGAGCAGTACTTC. Translation: CASSLIVGVSYEQYF. V gene TRBV7-8 combines with J gene TRBJ2-7, with D perhaps TRBD1 (5 bases). Trimming shortened V by 2 bases and J by 4 bases, and 15 bases separated the two germline ends. This CDR3 region has 15 residues. The germline CDR1 and CDR2 sequences are SGHVS and FQNEAQ. The complete variable domain, with remaining parts taken from reference TRBV7-8 and TRBJ2-7, reads GAGVSQSPRYKVAKRGQDVALRCDPISGHVSLFWYQQALGQGPEFLTYFQNEAQLDKSGLPSDRFFAERPEGSVSTLKIQRTQQEDSAVYLCASSLIVGVSYEQYFGPGTRLTVT.

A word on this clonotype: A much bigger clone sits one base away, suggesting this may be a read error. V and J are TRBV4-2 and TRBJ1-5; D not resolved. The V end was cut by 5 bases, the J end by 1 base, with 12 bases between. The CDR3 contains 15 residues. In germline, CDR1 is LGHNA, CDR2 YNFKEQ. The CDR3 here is CASSSSTGSNQPQHF. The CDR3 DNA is TGTGCCAGCAGCTCTAGCACGGGAAGCAATCAGCCCCAGCATTTT.

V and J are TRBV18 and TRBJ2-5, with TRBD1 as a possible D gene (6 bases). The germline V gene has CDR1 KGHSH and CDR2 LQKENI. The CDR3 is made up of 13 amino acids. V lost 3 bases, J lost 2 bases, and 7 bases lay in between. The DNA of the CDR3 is TGTGCCAGCTCACCTGGGACACAAGAGACCCAGTACTTC. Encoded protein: CASSPGTQETQYF.